The clone carrying this TCR beta chain was recorded at least ten times. Its antigen is undetermined. Sample time point: patch test 1, 2 weeks after DPC sensitization. Treatment given: therapeutic diphenylcyclopropenone sensitization with weekly scalp DPC. It was unfractionated whole blood from which total RNA was extracted. The source of the sample is a study of human T cells and chemical hapten exposure. Background on the study: Throughout the approximately 25-week study, diphenylcyclopropenone was applied weekly to the patients' scalps. Small differences in pooled library volume mainly drove the variation in TCR yields per sample.

Germline V lookup: CDR1 LGHNA, CDR2 YNFKEQ. Trimming left V 0 bases short and J 4 bases short, with 7 bases between. This CDR3 comprises 14 residues. Study-wide points: There was a positive correlation between PT1 expanded TCR counts and patch test score.

From the RACE reads, TCRdb called clonotypes with MiXCR, one entry per CDR3 protein. The table shows approximately 400,000 distinct CDR3 sequences, with roughly 5% occurring only once. This TCR was recovered from a woman aged 45-59 years with alopecia areata. Some clones in this sample may be carry-over from other donors' samples. The material sequenced was whole blood, taken in connection with sensitization to the hapten diphenylcyclopropenone (DPC). This chain uses TRBV4-2 with TRBJ2-1; D is unresolved. CDR3 sequence: CASSQDLEYNEQFF. In DNA, the CDR3 is TGTGCCAGCAGCCAAGATCTAGAGTACAATGAGCAGTTCTTC.